The rows below give T cell receptor beta chains drawn from one sample of a study of T cell repertoires in cytomegalovirus infection. TCRdb ran MiXCR on the reads and lists one entry per CDR3 protein. This table has 200,000 to 300,000 distinct CDR3 sequences, approximately 14% appearing once. Sequencing was performed on PBMCs. The receptors were gathered from a human donor in good health (CMV status not recorded). Some clones in this sample may be carry-over from other donors' samples. Both conserved end residues are part of each CDR3. The D gene is left open where the match is weak. Clone size is given for some rows only: seen once, a few or many times, or a class if the clone is expanded.

V gene,D gene,clone size,J gene,CDR3 protein,CDR3 DNA
TRBV6-1,-,-,TRBJ2-7,CASSVTGYEQYF,TGTGCCAGCAGTGTGACAGGCTACGAGCAGTACTTC
TRBV6-6,TRBD2,many,TRBJ2-7,CASSGLAGGYSRNEQYF,TGTGCCAGCAGCGGACTAGCGGGGGGGTACTCTCGTAACGAGCAGTACTTC
TRBV3-1,TRBD2,few,TRBJ2-1,CASSQEAGGNNEQFF,TGTGCCAGCAGCCAAGAAGCGGGGGGTAATAATGAGCAGTTCTTC
TRBV6-6,-,many,TRBJ2-4,CASSYTDRRGVGHIQYF,TGTGCCAGCAGTTACACGGACAGGAGGGGAGTGGGACACATTCAGTACTTC
TRBV20-1,TRBD2,few,TRBJ2-7,CSARDVGTRRERSEQYF,TGCAGTGCTAGAGATGTCGGGACTAGACGTGAACGCTCCGAGCAGTACTTC
TRBV5-5,-,-,TRBJ2-5,CASSFLMGAGQETQYF,TGTGCCAGCAGCTTCTTAATGGGTGCCGGGCAAGAGACCCAGTACTTC
TRBV5-6,-,few,TRBJ2-7,CASSFLRGPYEQYF,TGTGCCAGCAGCTTCCTGAGGGGTCCCTACGAGCAGTACTTC
TRBV12-3/TRBV12-4,-,-,TRBJ2-7,CASSPWGANSYEQYF,TGTGCCAGCAGCCCCTGGGGGGCCAACTCCTACGAGCAGTACTTC
TRBV19,-,few,TRBJ1-2,CASNRAQGGYTF,TGTGCCAGTAACCGCGCACAGGGTGGCTACACCTTC
TRBV6-8,-,-,TRBJ1-2,CASSRGDSGYTF,TGTGCCAGCAGTAGAGGGGATAGTGGCTACACCTTC
TRBV7-2,-,few,TRBJ1-2,CASSLDGPSYGYTF,TGTGCCAGCAGCTTAGATGGCCCCTCATATGGCTACACCTTC
TRBV29-1,-,-,TRBJ2-5,CSVGVVYQETQYF,TGCAGCGTTGGAGTCGTGTACCAAGAGACCCAGTACTTC
TRBV7-2,-,-,TRBJ2-5,CASSLFGGETQYF,TGTGCCAGCAGCTTATTTGGGGGGGAGACCCAGTACTTC
TRBV12-3/TRBV12-4,-,-,TRBJ1-1,CASSPRENTEAFF,TGTGCCAGCAGCCCTAGGGAGAACACTGAAGCTTTCTTT
TRBV7-5,-,many,TRBJ1-1,CISVSEARKVREDTEAFF,-
TRBV28,-,many,TRBJ2-5,CASSFVQGPAIGETQYF,TGTGCCAGCAGTTTCGTACAAGGCCCCGCCATTGGAGAGACCCAGTACTTC
TRBV14,-,many,TRBJ2-3,CASSQDRGMGTDTQYF,TGTGCCAGCAGCCAAGATCGGGGGATGGGGACAGATACGCAGTATTTT
TRBV7-9,TRBD1,once,TRBJ1-5,CASTTGTVNQPQHF,TGTGCCAGCACCACGGGGACAGTTAATCAGCCCCAGCATTTT
TRBV7-8,-,many,TRBJ2-1,CASSSRDRGDEQFF,TGTGCCAGCAGCTCCCGGGACCGAGGTGATGAGCAGTTCTTC
TRBV29-1,-,few,TRBJ1-1,CSVEDWAGRTAFF,TGCAGCGTTGAAGATTGGGCAGGGAGGACGGCTTTCTTT
TRBV12-3/TRBV12-4,-,few,TRBJ1-5,CASSLAVHTGLFNQPQHF,TGTGCCAGCAGTTTAGCGGTACACACCGGCCTCTTCAATCAGCCCCAGCATTTT
TRBV7-2,TRBD2,many,TRBJ2-5,CASSLRGLAGIQETQYF,TGTGCCAGCAGCTTAAGGGGACTAGCGGGGATACAAGAGACCCAGTACTTC
TRBV7-8,TRBD2,many,TRBJ2-7,CASTPIQSGGNYEQYF,TGTGCCAGCACTCCAATTCAAAGCGGGGGTAACTACGAGCAGTACTTC
TRBV12-3/TRBV12-4,TRBD2,many,TRBJ2-5,CASKRGAGETQYF,TGTGCCAGCAAAAGGGGAGCGGGGGAGACCCAGTACTTC
TRBV20-1,TRBD1,many,TRBJ1-1,CSAGQGSGTEAFF,TGCAGCGCGGGACAGGGGTCGGGCACTGAAGCTTTCTTT
TRBV20-1,TRBD2,many,TRBJ2-7,CSARVGTSPYEQYF,TGCAGTGCTAGGGTCGGGACTAGCCCCTACGAGCAGTACTTC
TRBV6-2/TRBV6-3,-,many,TRBJ2-1,CASNPLAAVYNEQFF,TGTGCCAGCAACCCACTGGCGGCGGTATACAATGAGCAGTTCTTC
TRBV7-9,TRBD1,-,TRBJ1-1,CASSLYRGQENTEAFF,TGTGCCAGCAGCTTGTACAGGGGGCAGGAGAACACTGAAGCTTTCTTT
TRBV7-6,TRBD2,many,TRBJ2-5,CASTNSYPAGGEETQYF,TGTGCCAGCACCAACTCTTACCCAGCGGGGGGTGAAGAGACCCAGTACTTC
TRBV2,TRBD2,many,TRBJ2-3,CASSVTPSGGGTQYF,TGTGCCAGCAGTGTAACCCCGAGCGGGGGGGGTACGCAGTATTTT
TRBV25-1,-,-,TRBJ1-3,CASSELWGNTIYF,TGTGCCAGCAGTGAATTGTGGGGAAACACCATATATTTT
TRBV29-1,-,many,TRBJ1-1,CSAVTGTTEAFF,TGCAGCGCCGTTACAGGGACCACTGAAGCTTTCTTT
TRBV7-2,TRBD1,many,TRBJ1-1,CASSFFPGTGVTEAFF,TGTGCCAGCAGCTTTTTTCCCGGGACAGGGGTCACTGAAGCTTTCTTT
TRBV7-3,-,-,TRBJ2-7,CASSLGGAPYEQYF,TGTGCCAGCAGCTTAGGGGGAGCACCCTACGAGCAGTACTTC
TRBV20-1,TRBD1,few,TRBJ1-1,CSATDRDGDTEAFF,TGCAGTGCTACCGACAGGGATGGGGACACTGAAGCTTTCTTT
TRBV7-2,-,many,TRBJ1-2,CASSLAGGDGYTF,TGTGCCAGCAGCTTAGCGGGGGGTGATGGCTACACCTTC
TRBV28,-,many,TRBJ1-5,CASSFSGPSQPQHF,TGTGCCAGCAGTTTTTCAGGGCCCTCGCAGCCCCAGCATTTT
TRBV7-2,TRBD1,many,TRBJ2-7,CASSLKGQSLQQYF,TGTGCCAGCAGCTTAAAGGGACAGAGCTTACAGCAGTACTTC
TRBV20-1,-,many,TRBJ2-7,CSASDLRTSLGEQYF,TGCAGTGCTAGTGATCTCCGTACCTCCCTGGGTGAGCAGTACTTC
TRBV19,-,-,TRBJ1-1,CASALPNTEAFF,TGTGCCAGTGCACTACCGAACACTGAAGCTTTCTTT
TRBV7-2,-,many,TRBJ1-1,CASSFPPGGAPNTEAFF,TGTGCCAGCAGCTTCCCGCCTGGGGGGGCCCCGAACACTGAAGCTTTCTTT
TRBV20-1,-,-,TRBJ2-5,CSARAVVVRETQYF,TGCAGTGCTAGAGCTGTAGTAGTCAGAGAGACCCAGTACTTC
TRBV20-1,TRBD2,many,TRBJ2-1,CSARGSGRQFNNEQFF,TGCAGTGCTAGGGGAAGCGGGAGGCAATTTAACAATGAGCAGTTCTTC
TRBV20-1,TRBD2,-,TRBJ2-7,CSARVLAGVGEQYF,TGCAGTGCTAGAGTACTAGCGGGAGTGGGAGAGCAGTACTTC
TRBV20-1,TRBD1,few,TRBJ1-6,CSAATDRDNSPLHF,TGCAGTGCAGCGACGGACAGGGATAATTCACCCCTCCACTTT
TRBV12-3/TRBV12-4,TRBD2,many,TRBJ2-7,CASRRQRGESSYEQYF,TGTGCCTCACGTAGACAGCGGGGGGAATCCTCCTACGAGCAGTACTTC
TRBV11-3,-,many,TRBJ2-2,CASSLEVGGELFF,TGTGCCAGCAGCTTAGAAGTTGGCGGGGAGCTGTTTTTT
TRBV7-2,TRBD1,few,TRBJ1-1,CASSRPRDRGGNTEAFF,TGTGCCAGCAGCCGCCCCCGGGACAGGGGTGGGAACACTGAAGCTTTCTTT
TRBV14,TRBD2,many,TRBJ2-1,CASSQGRELGAGGPHEQFF,TGTGCCAGCAGCCAAGGACGAGAGTTAGGAGCGGGAGGGCCCCATGAGCAGTTCTTC
TRBV11-2,-,many,TRBJ1-1,CASSLGSSVNTEAFF,TGTGCCAGCAGCTTAGGGAGCAGCGTGAACACTGAAGCTTTCTTT
TRBV28,-,many,TRBJ2-7,CASGFAYEQYF,TGTGCCAGCGGGTTCGCCTACGAGCAGTACTTC
TRBV7-2,-,many,TRBJ1-5,CASSLELGRPQHF,TGTGCCAGCAGCTTAGAGTTGGGGCGGCCCCAGCATTTT
TRBV11-2,-,-,TRBJ2-3,CASSLFRDTQYF,TGTGCCAGCAGCTTGTTCAGGGATACGCAGTATTTT